The present TCR beta chain was sequenced within a study of blood T cell repertoires in COVID-19. Study-wide background: Samples came from the United States, Italy and Spain, spanning acute and convalescent COVID-19. From T cells, B-cell-depleted T cells, or PBMCs came the material, which was cDNA or gDNA.

Under the authors' procedure: Reference gene primers were amplified, and this amplification served to estimate nucleated cell counts. Sequencing was performed with immunoSEQ multiplex PCR; in TCRdb, only in-frame clones are kept and a portion is missing. That table supplies the V and J calls and clone size; D and trimming were determined from the DNA. The table has about 40,000 clones, roughly four fifths seen once; the top ten hold 42%. Germline CDR1 reads LGHDT; CDR2 reads YNNKEL (reference sequence). This CDR3 is built from 13 residues. Trimming removed 11 bases from V and 1 base from J, with 13 bases in between.

The rearrangement joins TRBV3-1 (or the pseudogene TRBV3-2) to TRBJ2-3; D is possibly TRBD1 (5 bases). Source material: peripheral blood. The TCR comes from a human donor in a cohort sampled during active or convalescent COVID-19. The donor label of this sample is uncertain. This CDR3 is CAAEGARTDTQYF. CDR3 bases: TGTGCCGCGGAAGGGGCCCGCACAGATACGCAGTATTTT.